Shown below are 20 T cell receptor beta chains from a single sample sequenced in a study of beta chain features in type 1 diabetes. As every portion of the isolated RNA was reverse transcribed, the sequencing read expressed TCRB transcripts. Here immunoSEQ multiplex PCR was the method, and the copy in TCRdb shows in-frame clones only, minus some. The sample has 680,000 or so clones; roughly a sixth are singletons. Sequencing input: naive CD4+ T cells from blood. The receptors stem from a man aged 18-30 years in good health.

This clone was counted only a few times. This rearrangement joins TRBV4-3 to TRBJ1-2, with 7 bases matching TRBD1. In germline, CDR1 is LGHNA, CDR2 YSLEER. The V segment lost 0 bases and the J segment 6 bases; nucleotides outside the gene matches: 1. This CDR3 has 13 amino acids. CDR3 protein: CASSQERGHGYTF. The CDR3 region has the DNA TGCGCCAGCAGCCAAGAGAGGGGGCATGGCTACACCTTC.

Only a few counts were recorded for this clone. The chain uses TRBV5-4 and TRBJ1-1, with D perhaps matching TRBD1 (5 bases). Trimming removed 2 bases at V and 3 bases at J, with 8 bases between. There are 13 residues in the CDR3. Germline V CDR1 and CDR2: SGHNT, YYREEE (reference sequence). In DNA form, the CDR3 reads TGTGCCAGCAGCTTAAGGGGTGACACTGAAGCTTTCTTT. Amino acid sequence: CASSLRGDTEAFF.

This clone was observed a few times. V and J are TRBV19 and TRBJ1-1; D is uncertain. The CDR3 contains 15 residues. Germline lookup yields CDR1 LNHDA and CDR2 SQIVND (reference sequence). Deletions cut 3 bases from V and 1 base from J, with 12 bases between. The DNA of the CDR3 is TGTGCCAGTAGTATCTCAGTCTTGGGGAACACTGAAGCTTTCTTT. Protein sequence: CASSISVLGNTEAFF. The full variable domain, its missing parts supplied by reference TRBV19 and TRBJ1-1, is DGGITQSPKYLFRKEGQNVTLSCEQNLNHDAMYWYRQDPGQGLRLIYYSQIVNDFQKGDIAEGYSVSREKKESFPLTVTSAQKNPTAFYLCASSISVLGNTEAFFGQGTRLTVV.

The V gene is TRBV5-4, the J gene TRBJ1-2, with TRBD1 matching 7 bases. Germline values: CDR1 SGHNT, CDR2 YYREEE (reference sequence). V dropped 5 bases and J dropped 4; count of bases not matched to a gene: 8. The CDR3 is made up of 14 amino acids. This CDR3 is CASSLQGNGYGYTF. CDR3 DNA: TGTGCCAGCAGTTTACAGGGGAATGGCTATGGCTACACCTTC.

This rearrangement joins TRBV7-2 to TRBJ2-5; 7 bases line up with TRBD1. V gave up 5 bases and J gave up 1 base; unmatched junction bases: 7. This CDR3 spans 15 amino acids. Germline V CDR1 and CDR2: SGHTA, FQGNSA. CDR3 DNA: TGTGCCAGCAGCGCCTTTCGGGACAGCCAAGAGACCCAGTACTTC. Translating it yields CASSAFRDSQETQYF.

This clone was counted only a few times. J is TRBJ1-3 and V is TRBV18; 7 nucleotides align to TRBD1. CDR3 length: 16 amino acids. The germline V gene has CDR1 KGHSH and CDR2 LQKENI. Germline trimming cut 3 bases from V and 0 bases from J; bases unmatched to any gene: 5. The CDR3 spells CASSPGQSPSGNTIYF. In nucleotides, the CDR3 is TGTGCCAGCTCACCGGGACAGAGCCCCTCTGGAAACACCATATATTTT.

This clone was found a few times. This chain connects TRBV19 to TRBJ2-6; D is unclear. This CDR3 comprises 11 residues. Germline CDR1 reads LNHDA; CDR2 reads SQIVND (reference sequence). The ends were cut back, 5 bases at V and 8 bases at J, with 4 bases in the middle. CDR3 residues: CASSGPNVLTF. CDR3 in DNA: TGTGCCAGTAGTGGACCCAACGTCCTGACTTTC. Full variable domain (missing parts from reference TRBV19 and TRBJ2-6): DGGITQSPKYLFRKEGQNVTLSCEQNLNHDAMYWYRQDPGQGLRLIYYSQIVNDFQKGDIAEGYSVSREKKESFPLTVTSAQKNPTAFYLCASSGPNVLTFGAGSRLTVL.

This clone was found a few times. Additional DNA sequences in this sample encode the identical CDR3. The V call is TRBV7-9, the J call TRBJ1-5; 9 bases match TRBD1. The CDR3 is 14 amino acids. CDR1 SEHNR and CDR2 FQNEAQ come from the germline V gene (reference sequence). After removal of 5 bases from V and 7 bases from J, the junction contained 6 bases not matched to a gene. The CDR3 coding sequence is TGTGCCAGCAGCCTGGACAGGGGAAGCCAGCCCCAGCATTTT. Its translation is CASSLDRGSQPQHF.

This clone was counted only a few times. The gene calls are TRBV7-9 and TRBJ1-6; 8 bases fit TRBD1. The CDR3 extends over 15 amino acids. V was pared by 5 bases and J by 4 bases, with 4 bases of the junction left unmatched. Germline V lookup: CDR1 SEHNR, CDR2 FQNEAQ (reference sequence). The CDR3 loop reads CASSIQGGYNSPLHF. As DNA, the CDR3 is TGTGCCAGCAGCATACAGGGGGGATATAATTCACCCCTCCACTTT.

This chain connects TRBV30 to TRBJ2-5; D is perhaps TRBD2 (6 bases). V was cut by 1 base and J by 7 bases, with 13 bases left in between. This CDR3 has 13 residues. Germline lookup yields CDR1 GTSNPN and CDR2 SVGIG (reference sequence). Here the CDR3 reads CAWSASGSGTQYF. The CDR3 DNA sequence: TGTGCCTGGAGTGCAAGCGGGTCAGGGACCCAGTACTTC.

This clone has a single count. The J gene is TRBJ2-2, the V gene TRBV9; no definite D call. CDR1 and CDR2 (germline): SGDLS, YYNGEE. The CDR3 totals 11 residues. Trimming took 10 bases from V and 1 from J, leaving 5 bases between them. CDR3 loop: CASGNTGELFF. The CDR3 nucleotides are TGTGCCTCGGGGAACACCGGGGAGCTGTTTTTT.

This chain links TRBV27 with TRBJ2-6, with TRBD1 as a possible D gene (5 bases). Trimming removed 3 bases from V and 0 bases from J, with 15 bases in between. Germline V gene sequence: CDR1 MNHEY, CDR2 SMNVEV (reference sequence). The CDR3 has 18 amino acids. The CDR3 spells CASSFQLAGNSGANVLTF. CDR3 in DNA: TGTGCCAGCAGTTTCCAATTGGCAGGGAACTCTGGGGCCAACGTCCTGACTTTC. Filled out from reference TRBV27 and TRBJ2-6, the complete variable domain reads EAQVTQNPRYLITVTGKKLTVTCSQNMNHEYMSWYRQDPGLGLRQIYYSMNVEVTDKGDVPEGYKVSRKEKRNFPLILESPSPNQTSLYFCASSFQLAGNSGANVLTFGAGSRLTVL.

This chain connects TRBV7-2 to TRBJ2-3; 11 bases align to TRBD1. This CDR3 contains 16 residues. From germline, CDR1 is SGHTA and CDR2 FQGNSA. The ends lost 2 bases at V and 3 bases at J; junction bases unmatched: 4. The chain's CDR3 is CASSLTRDRGTDTQYF. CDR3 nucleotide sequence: TGTGCCAGCAGCTTAACCCGGGACAGGGGGACAGATACGCAGTATTTT.

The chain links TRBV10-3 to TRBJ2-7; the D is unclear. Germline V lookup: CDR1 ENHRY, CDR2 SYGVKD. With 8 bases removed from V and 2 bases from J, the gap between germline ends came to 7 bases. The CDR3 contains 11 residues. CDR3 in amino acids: CAIGTAYEQYF. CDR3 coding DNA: TGTGCCATCGGCACCGCCTACGAGCAGTACTTC.

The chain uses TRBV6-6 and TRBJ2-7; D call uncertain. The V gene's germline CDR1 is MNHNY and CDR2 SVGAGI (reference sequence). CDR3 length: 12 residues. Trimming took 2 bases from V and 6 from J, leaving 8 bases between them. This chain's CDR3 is CASSYLEREQYF. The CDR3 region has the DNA TGTGCCAGCAGTTACCTCGAGCGCGAGCAGTACTTC.

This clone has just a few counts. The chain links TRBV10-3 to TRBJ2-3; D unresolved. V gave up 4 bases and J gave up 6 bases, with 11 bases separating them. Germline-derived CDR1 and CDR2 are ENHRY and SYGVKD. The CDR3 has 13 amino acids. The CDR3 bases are TGTGCCATCAGTGGTAGGGTACGGGATACGCAGTATTTT. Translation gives CAISGRVRDTQYF.

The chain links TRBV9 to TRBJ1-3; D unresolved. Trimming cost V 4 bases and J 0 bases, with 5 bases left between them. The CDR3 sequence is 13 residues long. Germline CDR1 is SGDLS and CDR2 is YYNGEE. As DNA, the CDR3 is TGTGCCAGCAGCTTTAGCTCTGGAAACACCATATATTTT. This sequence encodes CASSFSSGNTIYF.

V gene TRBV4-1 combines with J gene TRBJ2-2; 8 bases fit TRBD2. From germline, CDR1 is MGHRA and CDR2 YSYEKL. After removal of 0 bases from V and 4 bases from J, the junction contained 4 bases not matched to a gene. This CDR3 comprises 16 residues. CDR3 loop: CASSQEGAGVTGELFF. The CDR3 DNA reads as TGCGCCAGCAGCCAAGAAGGAGCGGGGGTCACCGGGGAGCTGTTTTTT.

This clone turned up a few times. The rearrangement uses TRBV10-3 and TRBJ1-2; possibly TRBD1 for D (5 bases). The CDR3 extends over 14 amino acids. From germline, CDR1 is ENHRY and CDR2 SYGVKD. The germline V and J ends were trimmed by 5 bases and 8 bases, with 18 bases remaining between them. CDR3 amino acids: CAISIKGGELGYTF. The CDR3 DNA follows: TGTGCCATCAGTATTAAGGGAGGGGAACTCGGCTACACCTTC.

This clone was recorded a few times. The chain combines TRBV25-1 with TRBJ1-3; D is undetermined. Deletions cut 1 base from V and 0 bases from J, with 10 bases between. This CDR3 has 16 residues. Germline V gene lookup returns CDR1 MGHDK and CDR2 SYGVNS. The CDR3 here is CASSELALGSGNTIYF. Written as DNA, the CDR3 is TGTGCCAGCAGTGAATTGGCCTTAGGCTCTGGAAACACCATATATTTT. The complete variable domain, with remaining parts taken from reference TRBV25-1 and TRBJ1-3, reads EADIYQTPRYLVIGTGKKITLECSQTMGHDKMYWYQQDPGMELHLIHYSYGVNSTEKGDLSSESTVSRIRTEHFPLTLESARPSHTSQYLCASSELALGSGNTIYFGEGSWLTVV.